One sample yielded the 20 T cell receptor beta chains listed below, sequenced in a study of blood T cell repertoires in COVID-19. The protocol was immunoSEQ multiplex PCR, while the TCRdb copy is restricted to in-frame clones and leaves out a portion. The data contain fewer than 250,000 clones, about 88% of them singletons. The sequenced sample was PBMCs or T cells enriched from blood (not recorded which). The receptors shown here come from a woman aged 40-49 years in a cohort exposed to, infected with or recovered from COVID-19 (not recorded which).

Many counts were recorded for this clone. This rearrangement joins TRBV4-1 to TRBJ2-6, with D possibly matching TRBD1 (6 bases). From germline, CDR1 is MGHRA and CDR2 YSYEKL. The ends were cut back, 0 bases at V and 1 base at J, with 7 bases in the middle. The CDR3 spans 16 residues. CDR3 sequence: CASSQDQGSGANVLTF. The CDR3 nucleotides are TGCGCCAGCAGCCAAGATCAGGGGTCTGGGGCCAACGTCCTGACTTTC.

This clone was counted a single time. The CDR3 nucleotides read TGCGCCAGCAGCCAAGTATCCACTGAAGCTTTCTTT. Amino acid sequence: CASSQVSTEAFF. This chain joins TRBV4-1 and TRBJ1-1; D remains ambiguous. This CDR3 comprises 12 residues. CDR1 is MGHRA and CDR2 is YSYEKL in the germline V gene. Deletions cut 1 base from V and 4 bases from J, with 4 bases between.

This chain joins TRBV9 and TRBJ2-4; 7 nucleotides line up with TRBD2. This CDR3 has 18 amino acids. Trimming took 3 bases from V and 6 from J; bases not matched to a gene: 18. The germline V gene encodes CDR1 SGDLS and CDR2 YYNGEE. The DNA of the CDR3 is TGTGCCAGCAGCGGAAACACGGTTGGCCTGGGGGGGATAAACATTCAGTACTTC. It specifies CASSGNTVGLGGINIQYF.

The chain has TRBV6-4 and TRBJ1-2, with D maybe TRBD1 (6 bases). Trimming shortened V by 11 bases and J by 8 bases, and 12 bases separated the two germline ends. CDR1 and CDR2 from the germline V gene are MRHNA and SNTAGT. There are 10 residues in the CDR3. The CDR3 is CAPNRDGYTF. The CDR3, as DNA: TGTGCCCCCAACAGGGACGGCTACACCTTC.

The rearrangement links TRBV11-1 to TRBJ2-2; maybe TRBD1 (6 bases). This CDR3 region has 15 residues. V lost 4 bases and J lost 3, with 12 bases in between. The V gene's germline CDR1 is SGHAT and CDR2 FQDESV (reference sequence). The CDR3: CASSSTGSDTGELFF. The DNA for the CDR3 is TGTGCCAGCAGCTCCACAGGGTCGGACACCGGGGAGCTGTTTTTT.

The V call is TRBV10-1, the J call TRBJ1-4; D gene ambiguous. V was shortened by 2 bases and J by 8 bases, with 15 bases between the two germline ends. The V gene's germline CDR1 is WNHNN and CDR2 SYGVQD (reference sequence). The CDR3 runs 15 residues. In DNA, the CDR3 is TGCGCCAGCAGTGAGAGTCGCGGGTCGGGAGAAAAACTGTTTTTT. It yields the protein CASSESRGSGEKLFF.

This sequence joins TRBV28 and TRBJ1-4; 12 bases map to TRBD1. V lost 5 bases, J lost 10 bases, and 8 bases stayed unmatched. The germline V gene encodes CDR1 MDHEN and CDR2 SYDVKM. The CDR3 covers 15 residues. The DNA for the CDR3 is TGTGCCAGCAGTCCGGCCGGGACAGGGGGCCTAAAACTGTTTTTT. It encodes CASSPAGTGGLKLFF.

J is TRBJ1-5 and V is TRBV2; D uncertain. This CDR3 comprises 13 residues. CDR1 is SNHLY, CDR2 FYNNEI, per germline. V lost 6 bases to trimming and J lost 7 bases, with 13 bases between them. CDR3 bases: TGTGCCAGCAGCTCGGAGGGAATACAGCCCCAGCATTTT. This encodes CASSSEGIQPQHF.

The chain employs TRBV24-1 and TRBJ1-2, with TRBD1 as a possible D gene (6 bases). Germline assignment: CDR1 KGHDR and CDR2 SFDVKD. CDR3 length: 12 amino acids. The V and J ends lost 9 bases and 8 bases respectively, with 15 bases between them. The CDR3, as DNA: TGTGCCACCGCAACAGGGACGAGCGGCTACACCTTC. Its translation is CATATGTSGYTF.

The rearrangement uses TRBV29-1 and TRBJ1-2, with a weak D call TRBD1 (6 bases). Germline-derived CDR1 and CDR2 are SQVTM and ANQGSEA. The CDR3 is 15 residues long. Deletions cut 0 bases from V and 0 bases from J, with 11 bases between. The CDR3: CSVEDLRTANYGYTF. Here the CDR3 DNA reads TGCAGCGTTGAAGATCTTCGGACAGCTAACTATGGCTACACCTTC.

The chain couples TRBV27 to TRBJ2-7, with TRBD1 matching 8 bases. The J segment lost 3 bases and the V segment lost 4 bases, leaving 11 bases of the junction unmatched. Germline V gives CDR1 MNHEY, CDR2 SMNVEV (reference sequence). The length of the CDR3 is 16 residues. CDR3 residues: CASSYGDGTGIYEQYF. Written as DNA, the CDR3 is TGTGCCAGCAGTTACGGGGACGGGACAGGCATCTACGAGCAGTACTTC.

The chain links TRBV5-1 to TRBJ2-7; no reliable D call. Deletions cut 2 bases from V and 6 bases from J, with 12 bases between. From germline, CDR1 is SGHRS and CDR2 YFSETQ. The CDR3 loop spans 13 amino acids. The DNA for the CDR3 is TGCGCCAGCAGCTTATATTCAGGTGCCGAGCAGTACTTC. Its translation: CASSLYSGAEQYF.

The V and J genes are TRBV14 and TRBJ1-2; 8 positions match TRBD1. J was trimmed by 3 bases and V by 5 bases; bases with no gene match: 11. The CDR3 spans 16 residues. The germline V gene encodes CDR1 SGHDN and CDR2 FVKESK. In DNA form, the CDR3 reads TGTGCCAGCAGCTACCTGCCAGGGGGCGCGGACTATGGCTACACCTTC. It translates to CASSYLPGGADYGYTF.

V usage is TRBV27 and J usage is TRBJ2-3; D remains unclear. V was cut by 5 bases and J by 7 bases, with 4 bases left in between. The CDR3 length is 10 residues. The V gene's germline CDR1 is MNHEY and CDR2 SMNVEV (reference sequence). CDR3 sequence: CASSNNTQYF. In DNA, the CDR3 is TGTGCCAGCAGTAACAATACGCAGTATTTT.

V usage is TRBV4-1 and J usage is TRBJ2-5, with 10 bases identical to TRBD2. The CDR3 totals 16 residues. Trimming removed 3 bases from V and 0 bases from J; junction bases left unmatched: 4. CDR1 and CDR2 (germline): MGHRA, YSYEKL. The CDR3 protein is CASSHLAGEYQETQYF. Here the CDR3 DNA reads TGCGCCAGCAGCCACCTAGCGGGGGAATACCAAGAGACCCAGTACTTC.

The rearrangement links TRBV13 to TRBJ1-1; 8 bases map to TRBD1. V trimming: 5 bases; J trimming: 11 bases; junction bases outside the gene matches: 7. Germline-derived CDR1 and CDR2 are PRHDT and FYEKMQ (reference sequence). The CDR3 covers 12 residues. The CDR3 sequence is CASSTYTGGAFF. CDR3 in DNA: TGTGCCAGCAGCACCTACACAGGGGGGGCTTTCTTT.

The V gene is TRBV12-3 or TRBV12-4, the J gene TRBJ1-6, with 7 bases lining up with TRBD1. The ends lost 10 bases at V and 6 bases at J; junction bases unmatched: 6. The CDR3 sequence is 13 residues long. The CDR3 is CAIQGQPNSPLHF. Here the CDR3 DNA reads TGTGCCATCCAGGGACAGCCTAATTCACCCCTCCACTTT.

The V gene is TRBV10-3, the J gene TRBJ2-7; 11 bases are shared with TRBD2. V dropped 2 bases and J dropped 10; count of bases not matched to a gene: 4. Germline V gives CDR1 ENHRY, CDR2 SYGVKD. This CDR3 has 13 residues. The CDR3 DNA sequence: TGTGCCATCAGTGAGGCTGGACTAGCGGGCCAGTACTTC. Translating it yields CAISEAGLAGQYF.

The chain combines TRBV11-2 with TRBJ1-1; possible D gene TRBD1, 6 bases. The CDR3 is made up of 13 amino acids. Deletions cut 5 bases from V and 6 bases from J, with 13 bases between. CDR1 is SGHAT, CDR2 FQNNGV, per germline. The CDR3 DNA sequence: TGTGCCAGCAGCATGCCCAGGGGCCCTGAAGCTTTCTTT. Translated, it gives CASSMPRGPEAFF.

The rearrangement uses TRBV5-1 and TRBJ1-1, with TRBD1 as a possible D gene (5 bases). Trimming removed 5 bases from V and 4 bases from J, with 15 bases in between. CDR3 length equals 14 residues. Germline CDR1 SGHRS, CDR2 YFSETQ. CDR3 sequence: CASRGTLGRTEAFF. The CDR3 DNA reads as TGCGCCAGCAGAGGTACTCTGGGGCGCACTGAAGCTTTCTTT.